These T cell receptor beta chains were read from a single sample in a study of human thymus T cells. The method was immunoSEQ multiplex PCR; TCRdb's version includes in-frame clones alone and lacks a portion of them. The table lists tens of thousands of clones, around 95% of them singletons, with around 0.037% in the top ten. The sample was thymus tissue. Receptor source: a girl under three years old with a congenital heart defect but otherwise immunologically healthy. CDR3s include the opening cysteine and the closing phenylalanine or tryptophan. Fields, in order: J gene, V gene, CDR3 protein.

TRBJ2-7 TRBV18 CASSQGPTYEQYF
TRBJ1-3 TRBV16 CASSQRWTPGNTIYF
TRBJ1-2 TRBV4-3 CASSQDGDRVDYGYTF
TRBJ2-1 TRBV5-6 CASSLGLATNYEQFF
TRBJ2-7 TRBV6-6 CASSRAGIHEQYF
TRBJ1-1 TRBV5-6 CASSSGQNTEAFF
TRBJ2-4 TRBV2 CASSVPHRKNIQYF
TRBJ2-3 TRBV10-3 CAISEWVWQGSDTQYF
TRBJ2-7 TRBV30 CAWSDRLAMSYEQYF
TRBJ2-1 TRBV7-2 CASSPSHYNEQFF
TRBJ2-3 TRBV7-2 CVSSAGTSGSTDTDTQYF
TRBJ2-7 TRBV7-2 CASSSRQSGAYEQYF
TRBJ2-5 TRBV15 CATSRDPTGLETQYF
TRBJ1-1 TRBV15 CATSKGRRCTEAFF
TRBJ2-7 TRBV5-4 CASNAKGTSGGGEQYF
TRBJ1-1 TRBV6-5 CASSQRATGTEAFF
TRBJ1-4 TRBV27 CASSPIGTDLNEKLFF
TRBJ2-5 TRBV5-1 CASSLVFPRDREEPQETQYF
TRBJ2-5 TRBV6-5 CASTGGVGETQYF
TRBJ2-7 TRBV18 CASSPFSAPLYEQYF
TRBJ1-1 TRBV29-1 CSVLGKTLENTEAFF
TRBJ1-2 TRBV5-1 CASSLEQGSNYGYTF
TRBJ2-2 TRBV15 CATSRDDWGVGELFF
TRBJ2-5 TRBV27 CASSPSAGGRQGETQYF
TRBJ1-3 TRBV7-9 CASSSRGAEGAGNTIYF
TRBJ2-3 TRBV7-9 CASSLHVWATDTQYF
TRBJ2-5 TRBV7-2 CASSLAPGTSIRETQYF
TRBJ1-2 TRBV7-9 CASSLDARAHKPPPDGYTF
TRBJ2-3 TRBV27 CASSSPSPEDTQYF